This T cell receptor beta chain was recovered during a study of shared clonotypes between healthy human individuals. Study outcomes and limitations: Non-shared clonotypes displayed generation probabilities falling below those of clonotypes present in all four donors.

Some clones are missing from TCRdb's copy, which holds only in-frame ones; the method was immunoSEQ multiplex PCR. The sample holds 2 million to 3 million clones, roughly 93% seen once. The donor population consisted of healthy HIV-negative adults with no recent acute infections or vaccinations. V dropped 0 bases and J dropped 1 base, with 5 bases sitting between them. Germline V gene sequence: CDR1 SGDLS, CDR2 YYNGEE. The CDR3 has 13 amino acids. In the case of this clone: The antigen is undetermined. This same CDR3 is encoded by further DNA sequences in the sample.

The chain joins TRBV9 to TRBJ2-7; no reliable D call. This receptor was obtained from a man aged 18 to 30 in good health. Some clones in this sample may be carry-over from other donors' samples. What was sequenced was naive CD4+ T cells from PBMCs. Subset described: CD45RA+ positively selected. In DNA form, the CDR3 reads TGTGCCAGCAGCGTAGGTGTATCCTACGAGCAGTACTTC. Translating it yields CASSVGVSYEQYF.